This section outlines one T cell receptor (beta chain) sequence together with its context. No antigen is known for it. One entry per CDR3 protein, called by TCRdb with MiXCR from the 5' RACE reads. The data contain 160,000 or so distinct CDR3 sequences, approximately 6.8% of them singletons. V lost 3 bases to trimming and J lost 8 bases; unmatched junction nucleotides: 2. This CDR3 region has 14 residues. Per germline, CDR1 DFQATT and CDR2 SNEGSKA (reference sequence). This sample was taken from a study of T cells after yellow fever vaccination. Notes on the study in general: It was a weaker secondary response, yet one that peaked faster, at day 5 versus 15.

The sample here was CD4+ T cells sorted from PBMCs, taken about 5 days after the first yellow fever vaccination. This TCR was sampled from a man between 18 and 29 years old who received the YFV17D yellow fever vaccine. The J gene is TRBJ2-1, the V gene TRBV20-1, with 15 bases lining up with TRBD2. CDR3 loop: CSARGLAGGHEQFF. In nucleotides, the CDR3 is TGCAGTGCTAGGGGACTAGCGGGGGGACATGAGCAGTTCTTC.